This paragraph covers one T cell receptor beta chain sequence. Its target is unknown. MiXCR, run by TCRdb on the reads, gives a single entry per CDR3 protein. This sample yields 400,000 or so distinct CDR3 sequences, of which 30% to 40% are seen a single time; about an eighth belongs to the top ten. These data come from a study of T cell repertoires in cytomegalovirus infection. Study-level information: Public TCR beta signatures provided an indication of both CMV infection and a matching HLA type. The study's findings and limits: The cumulative frequency of public TCR beta families distinguished individuals who carried CMV together with the relevant HLA. In two of eight donors, the top clonotype was HLA-C-restricted CMV-specific.

Trimming removed 7 bases from V and 0 bases from J, with 17 bases in between. The CDR3 consists of 16 residues. The germline gives CDR1 SGHRS, CDR2 YFSETQ. The chain uses TRBV5-1 and TRBJ2-1; no clear D gene. Material for sequencing was PBMCs. This sequence was found in a human donor in good health (CMV status not recorded). Some clones in this sample may be carry-over from other donors' samples. The CDR3 region is CASHSPVRNSYNEQFF. The CDR3 DNA reads TGCGCCAGCCACTCACCTGTACGAAACTCCTACAATGAGCAGTTCTTC.